The TCR beta chain under discussion was sequenced for a study of T cell responses to AZD1222 COVID-19 vaccine. Trimming pared 0 bases from V and 11 bases from J, leaving 14 bases between. In germline, CDR1 is SGHNT, CDR2 YYREEE (reference sequence). The CDR3 totals 13 residues. Of note for this clone: Its antigen is unidentified.

Sequencing was performed with immunoSEQ multiplex PCR; in TCRdb, only in-frame clones are kept and a portion is missing. The repertoire holds about 130,000 clones, just under 95% seen once, with around 6.6% in the top ten. The study, taken as a whole, reports: Spike regions recognized by vaccine-associated CD4 TCRs spanned the protein, led by 160-218 and 743-854. The donors showed a predominance of white British ancestry and of females, with possible underestimation of clonal diversity. Close to half of spike-specific TCRs reportedly recognize unmutated variant regions. Only after the peak T cell response were repertoires sampled.

The clonotype originates from an adult in good health. The starting material was peripheral blood, obtained on day 0 of AZD1222 vaccination. V is TRBV5-4 and J is TRBJ1-2; tentatively, D is TRBD1 (6 bases). In DNA form, the CDR3 reads TGTGCCAGCAGCTTGGGGGGGCTTAGAACGTACACCTTC. Translated, it gives CASSLGGLRTYTF.